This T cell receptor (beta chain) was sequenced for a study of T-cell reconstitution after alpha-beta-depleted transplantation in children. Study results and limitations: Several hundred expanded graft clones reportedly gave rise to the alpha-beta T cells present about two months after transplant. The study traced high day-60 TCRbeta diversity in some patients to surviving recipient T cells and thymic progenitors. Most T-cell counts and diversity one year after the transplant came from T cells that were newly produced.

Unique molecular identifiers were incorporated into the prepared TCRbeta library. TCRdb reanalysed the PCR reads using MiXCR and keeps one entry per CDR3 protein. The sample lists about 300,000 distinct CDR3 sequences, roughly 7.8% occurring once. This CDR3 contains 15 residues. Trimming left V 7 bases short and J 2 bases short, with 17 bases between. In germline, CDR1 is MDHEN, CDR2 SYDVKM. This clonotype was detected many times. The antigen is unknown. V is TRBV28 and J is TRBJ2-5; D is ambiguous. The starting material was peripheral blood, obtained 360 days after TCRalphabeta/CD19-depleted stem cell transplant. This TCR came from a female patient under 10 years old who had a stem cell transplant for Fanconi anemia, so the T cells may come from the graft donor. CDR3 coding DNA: TGTGCCAGCACTCACGACCCTATAGTTCAAGAGACCCAGTACTTC. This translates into CASTHDPIVQETQYF.